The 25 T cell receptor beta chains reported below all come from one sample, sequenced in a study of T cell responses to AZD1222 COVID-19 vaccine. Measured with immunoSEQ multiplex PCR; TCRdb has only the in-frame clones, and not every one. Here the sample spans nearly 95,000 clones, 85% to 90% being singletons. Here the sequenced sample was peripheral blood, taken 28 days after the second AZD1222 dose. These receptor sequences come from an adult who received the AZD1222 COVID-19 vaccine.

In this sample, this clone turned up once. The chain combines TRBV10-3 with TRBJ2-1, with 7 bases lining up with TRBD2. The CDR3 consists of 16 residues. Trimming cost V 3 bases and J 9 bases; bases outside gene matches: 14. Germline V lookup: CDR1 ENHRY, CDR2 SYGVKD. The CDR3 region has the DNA TGTGCCATCAGTGACCAGTGGCGCGGGAGAGGCGCTGAGCAGTTCTTC. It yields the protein CAISDQWRGRGAEQFF.

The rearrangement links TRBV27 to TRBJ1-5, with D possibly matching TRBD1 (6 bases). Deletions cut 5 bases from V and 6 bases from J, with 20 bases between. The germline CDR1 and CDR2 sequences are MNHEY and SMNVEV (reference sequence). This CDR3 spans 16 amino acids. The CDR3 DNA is TGTGCCAGCAGTCCTAAACAGGGAGGGAGAGCTCAGCCCCAGCATTTT. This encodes CASSPKQGGRAQPQHF.

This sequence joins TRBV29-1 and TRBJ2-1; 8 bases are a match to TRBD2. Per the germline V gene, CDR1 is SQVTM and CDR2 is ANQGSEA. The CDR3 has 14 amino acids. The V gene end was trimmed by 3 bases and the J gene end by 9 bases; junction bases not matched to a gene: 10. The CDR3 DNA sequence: TGCAGCGTTGAGGAGCCGGGAGGGCCCTTTGAGCAGTTCTTC. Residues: CSVEEPGGPFEQFF.

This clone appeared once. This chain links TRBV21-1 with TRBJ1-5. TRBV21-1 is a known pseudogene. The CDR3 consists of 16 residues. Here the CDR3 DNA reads TGTGCCAGCAGCAAAAGGAGTGGGGATAGCAATCAGCCCCAGCATTTT. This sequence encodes CASSKRSGDSNQPQHF.

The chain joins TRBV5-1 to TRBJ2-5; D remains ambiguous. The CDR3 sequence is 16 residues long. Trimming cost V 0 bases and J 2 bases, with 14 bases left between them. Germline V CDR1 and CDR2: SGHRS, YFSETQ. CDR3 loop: CASSLAASSIQETQYF. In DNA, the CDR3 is TGCGCCAGCAGCTTGGCCGCAAGCTCCATACAAGAGACCCAGTACTTC. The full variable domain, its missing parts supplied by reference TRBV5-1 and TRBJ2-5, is KAGVTQTPRYLIKTRGQQVTLSCSPISGHRSVSWYQQTPGQGLQFLFEYFSETQRNKGNFPGRFSGRQFSNSRSEMNVSTLELGDSALYLCASSLAASSIQETQYFGPGTRLLVL.

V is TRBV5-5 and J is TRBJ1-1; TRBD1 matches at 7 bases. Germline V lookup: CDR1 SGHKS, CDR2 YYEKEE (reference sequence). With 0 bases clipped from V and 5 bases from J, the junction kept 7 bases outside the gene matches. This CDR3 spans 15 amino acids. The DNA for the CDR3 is TGTGCCAGCAGCTTGGTAGGGGGCCCGCGGACTGAAGCTTTCTTT. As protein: CASSLVGGPRTEAFF.

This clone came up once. The CDR3 nucleotides read TGTGCCAGCAGCCCGGGACATAAGGGTGAAGCTTTCTTT. Its protein product is CASSPGHKGEAFF. V is TRBV9 and J is TRBJ1-1; weak D call: TRBD1 (6 bases). The germline CDR1 and CDR2 sequences are SGDLS and YYNGEE. V lost 4 bases, J lost 7 bases, and 14 bases lay in between. CDR3 length: 13 residues.

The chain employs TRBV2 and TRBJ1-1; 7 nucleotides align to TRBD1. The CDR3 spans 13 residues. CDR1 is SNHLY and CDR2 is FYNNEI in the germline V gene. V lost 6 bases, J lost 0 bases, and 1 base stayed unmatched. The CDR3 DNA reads TGTGCCAGCAGGGACAGGCTGAACACTGAAGCTTTCTTT. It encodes CASRDRLNTEAFF.

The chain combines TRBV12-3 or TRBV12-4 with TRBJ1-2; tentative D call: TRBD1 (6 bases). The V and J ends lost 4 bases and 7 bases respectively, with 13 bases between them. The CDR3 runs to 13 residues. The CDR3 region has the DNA TGTGCCAGCAGTTCATGGACAGTTTCTGGCTACACCTTC. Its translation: CASSSWTVSGYTF.

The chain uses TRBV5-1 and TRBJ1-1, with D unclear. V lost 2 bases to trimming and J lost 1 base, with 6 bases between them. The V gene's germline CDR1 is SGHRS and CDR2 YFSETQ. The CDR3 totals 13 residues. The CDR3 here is CASSFAANTEAFF. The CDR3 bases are TGCGCCAGCAGCTTCGCGGCGAACACTGAAGCTTTCTTT.

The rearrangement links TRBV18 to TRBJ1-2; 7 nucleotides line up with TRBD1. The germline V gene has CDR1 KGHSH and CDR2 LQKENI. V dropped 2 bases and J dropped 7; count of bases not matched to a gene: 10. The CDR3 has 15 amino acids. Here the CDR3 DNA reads TGTGCCAGCTCACCATTCAGGGGGACCTCTTTTGGCTACACCTTC. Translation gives CASSPFRGTSFGYTF.

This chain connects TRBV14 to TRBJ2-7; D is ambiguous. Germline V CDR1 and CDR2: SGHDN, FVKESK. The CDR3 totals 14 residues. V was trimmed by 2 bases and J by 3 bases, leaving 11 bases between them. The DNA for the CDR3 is TGTGCCAGCAGCCAAAGAATGGCCGGCTACGAGCAGTACTTC. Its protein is CASSQRMAGYEQYF. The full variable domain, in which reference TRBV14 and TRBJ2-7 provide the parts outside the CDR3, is EAGVTQFPSHSVIEKGQTVTLRCDPISGHDNLYWYRRVMGKEIKFLLHFVKESKQDESGMPNNRFLAERTGGTYSTLKVQPAELEDSGVYFCASSQRMAGYEQYFGPGTRLTVT.

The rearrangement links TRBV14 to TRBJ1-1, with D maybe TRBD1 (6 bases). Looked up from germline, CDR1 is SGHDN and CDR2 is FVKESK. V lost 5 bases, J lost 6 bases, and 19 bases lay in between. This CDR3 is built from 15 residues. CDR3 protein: CASSFVTGSWAEAFF. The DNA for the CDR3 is TGTGCCAGCAGCTTCGTAACAGGGAGTTGGGCTGAAGCTTTCTTT.

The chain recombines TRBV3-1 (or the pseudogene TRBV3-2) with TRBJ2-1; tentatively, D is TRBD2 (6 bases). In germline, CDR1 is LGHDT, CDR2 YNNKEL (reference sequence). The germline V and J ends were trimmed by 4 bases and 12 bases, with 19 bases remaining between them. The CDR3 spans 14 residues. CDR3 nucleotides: TGTGCCAGCAGCCCTACAACTAGCACGCTAGTGCAGTTCTTC. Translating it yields CASSPTTSTLVQFF.

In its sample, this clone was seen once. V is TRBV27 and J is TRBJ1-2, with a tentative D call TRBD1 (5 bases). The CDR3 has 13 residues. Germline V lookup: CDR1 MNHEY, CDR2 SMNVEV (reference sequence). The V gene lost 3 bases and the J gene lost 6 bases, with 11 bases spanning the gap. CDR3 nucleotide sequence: TGTGCCAGCAGTTTCGGGGGTGATCATGGCTACACCTTC. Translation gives CASSFGGDHGYTF.

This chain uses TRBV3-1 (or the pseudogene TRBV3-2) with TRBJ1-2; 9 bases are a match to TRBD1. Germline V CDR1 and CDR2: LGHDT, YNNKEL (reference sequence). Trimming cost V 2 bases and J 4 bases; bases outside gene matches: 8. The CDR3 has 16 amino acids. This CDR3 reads CASSQIKTGGGYGYTF. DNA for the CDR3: TGTGCCAGCAGCCAAATAAAGACAGGGGGTGGCTATGGCTACACCTTC.

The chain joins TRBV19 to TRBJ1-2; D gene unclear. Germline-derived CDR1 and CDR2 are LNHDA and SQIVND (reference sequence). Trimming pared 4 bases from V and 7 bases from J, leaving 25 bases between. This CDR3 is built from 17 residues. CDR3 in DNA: TGTGCCAGTAGTAGTAGCCCGGTCGGCAGCTTATGGCGTGGCTACACCTTC. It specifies CASSSSPVGSLWRGYTF.

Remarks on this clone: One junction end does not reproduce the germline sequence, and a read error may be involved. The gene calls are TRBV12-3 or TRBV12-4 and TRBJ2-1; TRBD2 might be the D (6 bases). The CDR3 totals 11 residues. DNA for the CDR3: TGTGCCAGCAGTGTAGCGGCTCTACAGTTCTTC. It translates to CASSVAALQFF.

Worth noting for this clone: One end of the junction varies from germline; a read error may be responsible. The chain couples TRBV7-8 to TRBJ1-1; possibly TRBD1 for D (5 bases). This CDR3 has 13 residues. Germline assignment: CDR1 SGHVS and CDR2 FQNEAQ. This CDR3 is CASSLGRGAEAFF. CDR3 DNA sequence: TGTGCCAGCAGTTTAGGGCGAGGGGCTGAAGCTTTCTTT.

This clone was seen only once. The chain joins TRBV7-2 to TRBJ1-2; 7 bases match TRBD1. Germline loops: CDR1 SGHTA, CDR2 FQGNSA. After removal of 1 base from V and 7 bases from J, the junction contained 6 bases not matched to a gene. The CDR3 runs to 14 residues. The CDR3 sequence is CASSLEGTASGYTF. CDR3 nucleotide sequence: TGTGCCAGCAGCTTAGAAGGGACAGCCAGTGGCTACACCTTC.

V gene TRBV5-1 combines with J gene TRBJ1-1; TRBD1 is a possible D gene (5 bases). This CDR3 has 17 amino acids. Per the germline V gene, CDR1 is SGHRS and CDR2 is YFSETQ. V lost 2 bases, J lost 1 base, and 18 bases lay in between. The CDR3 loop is CASSFGPGQGWNTEAFF. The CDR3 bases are TGCGCCAGCAGCTTTGGCCCGGGCCAGGGATGGAACACTGAAGCTTTCTTT.

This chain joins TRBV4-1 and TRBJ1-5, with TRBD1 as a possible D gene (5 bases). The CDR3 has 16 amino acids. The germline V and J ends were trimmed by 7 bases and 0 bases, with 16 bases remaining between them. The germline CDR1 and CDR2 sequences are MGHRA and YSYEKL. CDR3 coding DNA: TGCGCCAGCAAGGGCTCACCGACAGATAGCAATCAGCCCCAGCATTTT. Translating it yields CASKGSPTDSNQPQHF.

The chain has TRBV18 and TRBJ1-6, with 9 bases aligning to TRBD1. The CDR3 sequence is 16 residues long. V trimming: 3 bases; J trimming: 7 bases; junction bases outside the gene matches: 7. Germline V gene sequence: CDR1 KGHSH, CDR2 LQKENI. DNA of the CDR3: TGTGCCAGCTCACCCGGACAGGGGATCCTCAATTCACCCCTCCACTTT. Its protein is CASSPGQGILNSPLHF.

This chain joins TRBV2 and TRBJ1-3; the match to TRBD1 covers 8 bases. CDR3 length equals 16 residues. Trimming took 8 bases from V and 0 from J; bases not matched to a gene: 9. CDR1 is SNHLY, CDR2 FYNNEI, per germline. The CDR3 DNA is TGTGCCAGCCAGACAGGGGTGCATTTCTCTGGAAACACCATATATTTT. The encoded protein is CASQTGVHFSGNTIYF. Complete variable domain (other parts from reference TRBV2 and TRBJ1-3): EPEVTQTPSHQVTQMGQEVILRCVPISNHLYFYWYRQILGQKVEFLVSFYNNEISEKSEIFDDQFSVERPDGSNFTLKIRSTKLEDSAMYFCASQTGVHFSGNTIYFGEGSWLTVV.

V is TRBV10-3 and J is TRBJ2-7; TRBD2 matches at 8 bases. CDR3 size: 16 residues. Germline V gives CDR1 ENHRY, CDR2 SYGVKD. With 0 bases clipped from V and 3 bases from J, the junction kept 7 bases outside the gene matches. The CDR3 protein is CAISESRGTRVYEQYF. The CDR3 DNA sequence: TGTGCCATCAGTGAGTCGAGGGGGACTAGGGTCTACGAGCAGTACTTC.